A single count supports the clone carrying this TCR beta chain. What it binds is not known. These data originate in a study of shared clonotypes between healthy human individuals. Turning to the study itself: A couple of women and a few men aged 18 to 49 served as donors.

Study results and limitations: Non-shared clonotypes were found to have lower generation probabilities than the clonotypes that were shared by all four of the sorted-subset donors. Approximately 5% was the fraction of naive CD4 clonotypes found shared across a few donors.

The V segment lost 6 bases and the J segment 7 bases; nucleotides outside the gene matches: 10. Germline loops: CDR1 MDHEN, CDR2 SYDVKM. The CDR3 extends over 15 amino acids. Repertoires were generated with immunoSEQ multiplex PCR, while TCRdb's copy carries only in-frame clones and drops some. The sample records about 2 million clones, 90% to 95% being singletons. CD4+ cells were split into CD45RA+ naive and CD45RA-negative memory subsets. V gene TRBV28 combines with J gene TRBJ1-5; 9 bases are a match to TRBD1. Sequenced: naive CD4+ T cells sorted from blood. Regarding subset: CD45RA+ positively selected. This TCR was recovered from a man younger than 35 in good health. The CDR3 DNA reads TGTGCCAGCAGCCAACAGGGGGCGCGTCCCCAGCCCCAGCATTTT. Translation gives CASSQQGARPQPQHF.